This T cell receptor (beta chain) was sequenced in a study of blood T cells in healthy people across ages. Study-wide results and limits: Researchers report that TCR beta diversity correlated strongly with naive T cell percentage.

Total RNA, at least 5 micrograms per sample, was extracted from PBMCs. Comments on this clonotype: The target antigen is unknown.

A second PCR, run for about 7 to 11 cycles, used a sample-barcoded 5' primer plus a J-beta primer mix. The template-switch adaptor was a 5' adaptor with 12 random nucleotides. It tagged each cDNA molecule. One entry per CDR3 protein results from TCRdb running MiXCR on the 5' RACE reads. The data hold approximately 850,000 distinct CDR3 sequences, with about 42% observed a single time. The receptor was derived from a man between 60 and 75 years old in good health. Sequenced input: blood.

CDR3 nucleotides: TGTGCCAGCACCGTGAAAGGGGGCTACACTGAAGCTTTCTTT. Translating it yields CASTVKGGYTEAFF. This chain connects TRBV28 to TRBJ1-1; TRBD1 matches at 7 bases. Per the germline V gene, CDR1 is MDHEN and CDR2 is SYDVKM. This CDR3 contains 14 residues. The V gene end was trimmed by 7 bases and the J gene end by 3 bases; junction bases not matched to a gene: 8.